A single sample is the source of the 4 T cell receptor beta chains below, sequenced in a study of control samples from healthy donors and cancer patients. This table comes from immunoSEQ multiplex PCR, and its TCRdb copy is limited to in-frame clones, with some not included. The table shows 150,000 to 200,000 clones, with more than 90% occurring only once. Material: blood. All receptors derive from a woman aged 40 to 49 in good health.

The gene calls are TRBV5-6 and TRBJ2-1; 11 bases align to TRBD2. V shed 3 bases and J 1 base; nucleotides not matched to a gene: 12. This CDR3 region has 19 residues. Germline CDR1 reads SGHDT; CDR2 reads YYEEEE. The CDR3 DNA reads TGTGCCAGCAGCTCGGGACTAGCGGTCCGTGGGTCTTCCTACAATGAGCAGTTCTTC. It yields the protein CASSSGLAVRGSSYNEQFF.

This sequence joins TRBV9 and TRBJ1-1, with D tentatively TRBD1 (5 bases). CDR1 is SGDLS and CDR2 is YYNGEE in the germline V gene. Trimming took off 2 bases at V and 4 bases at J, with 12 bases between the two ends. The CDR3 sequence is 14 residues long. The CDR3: CASSVSGKVTEAFF. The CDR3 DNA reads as TGTGCCAGCAGCGTCTCAGGGAAGGTCACTGAAGCTTTCTTT.

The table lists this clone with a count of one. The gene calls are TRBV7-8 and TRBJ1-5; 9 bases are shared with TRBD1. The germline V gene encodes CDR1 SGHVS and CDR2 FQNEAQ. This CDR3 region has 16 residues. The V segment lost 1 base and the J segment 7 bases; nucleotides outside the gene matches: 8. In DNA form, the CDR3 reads TGTGCCAGCAGCTTAGGGGACAGGGAGTTTGGCCAGCCCCAGCATTTT. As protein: CASSLGDREFGQPQHF.

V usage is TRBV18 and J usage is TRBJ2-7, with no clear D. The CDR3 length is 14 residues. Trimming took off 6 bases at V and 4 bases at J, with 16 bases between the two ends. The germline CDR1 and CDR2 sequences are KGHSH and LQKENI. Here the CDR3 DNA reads TGTGCCAGCTCCCTCGCAGTGAATACGTACGAGCAGTACTTC. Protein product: CASSLAVNTYEQYF.